The clone carrying this T cell receptor (beta chain) was detected many times. A single record per CDR3 protein comes from TCRdb applying MiXCR to the 5' RACE reads. The data hold about 260,000 distinct CDR3 sequences, with 8% to 9% observed a single time. V was pared by 8 bases and J by 7 bases, with 7 bases of the junction left unmatched. There are 13 residues in the CDR3. The sample comes from a study of T-cell memory formation after mild COVID-19. The origin of this receptor is a man younger than 35 who had mild COVID-19 (a few samples of this study predate the infection). Cell type and time point are not known. The sample was PBMCs or a T cell subset sorted from them (not recorded which). V usage is TRBV12-3 or TRBV12-4 and J usage is TRBJ1-4, with TRBD1 matching 7 bases. CDR3 bases: TGTGCCAGCGACGCAGGGGACAGTGAAAAACTGTTTTTT. The encoded protein is CASDAGDSEKLFF.